The sequence of this TCR beta chain was determined in a study of blood T cells in healthy people across ages. Germline V gene sequence: CDR1 MNHEY, CDR2 SMNVEV (reference sequence). There are 16 residues in the CDR3. V lost 0 bases, J lost 4 bases, and 13 bases lay in between. PCR was performed a second time for about 7 to 12 cycles using a sample-barcoded 5' primer and a J-beta primer mix. TCRdb used MiXCR to reprocess the 5' RACE reads, holding one entry per CDR3 protein. This sample has approximately 810,000 distinct CDR3 sequences, with less than 35% found just once. This sequence originates from a woman aged 80 or over in good health. The chain recombines TRBV27 with TRBJ1-5, with D maybe TRBD1 (6 bases). Specimen: blood. The CDR3 nucleotides read TGTGCCAGCAGTTTATCGTTTGGGGGGCTGAATCAGCCCCAGCATTTT. It encodes CASSLSFGGLNQPQHF.